Listed below are T cell receptor beta chains from one sample, sequenced in a study of cytomegalovirus exposure and HLA in healthy donors. Libraries were prepared by immunoSEQ multiplex PCR; TCRdb keeps only in-frame clonotypes and omits some of them. Of about 99,000 clones listed, 65% to 85% are singletons. The sequenced sample consisted of PBMCs. The source of these receptors is a man in his fifties or sixties in good health and CMV-seropositive. Each CDR3 is given with its conserved first and last residue. The order of the fields is D gene, J gene, V gene, clone size, CDR3 protein, CDR3 DNA. The D gene is left open where the match is weak. Clone size, where shown, is once, few, many, or a class for clones that have expanded.

.	TRBJ2-2	TRBV10-2	few	CASSPAGRNTGELFF	TGCGCCAGCAGCCCCGCCGGGAGAAACACCGGGGAGCTGTTTTTT
.	TRBJ1-1	TRBV6-6	.	CASGSGVTTEAFF	TGTGCCAGCGGATCAGGGGTGACTACTGAAGCTTTCTTT
TRBD1	TRBJ2-7	TRBV7-8	once	CASSLTWTGTDYEQYF	TGTGCCAGCAGCTTAACCTGGACAGGGACGGACTACGAGCAGTACTTC
TRBD1	TRBJ1-1	TRBV6-1	few	CASSVEAGGHTEAFF	TGTGCCAGCAGTGTGGAGGCAGGGGGCCACACTGAAGCTTTCTTT
TRBD2	TRBJ2-1	TRBV11-3	.	CASSLGTSGKNEQFF	TGTGCCAGCAGCTTAGGGACTAGCGGGAAAAATGAGCAGTTCTTC
.	TRBJ2-5	TRBV7-3	.	CASSRGLETQYF	TGTGCCAGCAGCAGAGGACTGGAGACCCAGTACTTC
TRBD1	TRBJ2-3	TRBV12-5	.	CASGFRTGLPDTQYF	TGTGCTAGTGGTTTTCGGACAGGGCTTCCAGATACGCAGTATTTT
TRBD2	TRBJ2-3	TRBV28	.	CASSAYQGIGRVGDTQYF	TGTGCCAGCAGTGCTTACCAGGGGATCGGGAGGGTGGGGGATACGCAGTATTTT
TRBD2	TRBJ2-7	TRBV7-9	.	CASSLVAGKTHEQYF	TGTGCCAGCAGTTTAGTAGCGGGCAAAACCCACGAGCAGTACTTC
.	TRBJ2-7	TRBV5-1	.	CASSHRQAYEQYF	TGCGCCAGCAGCCACAGACAGGCCTACGAGCAGTACTTC
TRBD1	TRBJ2-1	TRBV29-1	.	CSVREQGKSYNEQFF	TGCAGCGTCCGCGAACAGGGGAAGTCTTACAATGAGCAGTTCTTC
.	TRBJ2-4	TRBV9	.	CASIATGKRDLAKNIQYF	TGTGCCAGCATCGCTACGGGAAAACGAGATCTAGCCAAAAACATTCAGTACTTC
TRBD1	TRBJ2-1	TRBV28	.	CASSLSQGAVPYNEQFF	TGTGCCAGCAGTTTATCACAGGGGGCAGTTCCTTACAATGAGCAGTTCTTC
TRBD2	TRBJ2-3	TRBV7-2	.	CASSSSGASGSKDTQYF	TGTGCCAGCAGCTCCTCAGGGGCTAGCGGGAGCAAAGATACGCAGTATTTT
.	TRBJ2-3	TRBV10-1	.	CARGAWSGDHVNTDTQYF	TGCGCCAGGGGAGCTTGGTCAGGCGATCATGTTAACACAGATACGCAGTATTTT
.	TRBJ1-6	TRBV18	.	CASSPSQGNNSPLHF	TGTGCCAGCTCACCAAGTCAGGGGAATAATTCACCCCTCCACTTT
.	TRBJ2-7	TRBV9	.	CASSVAVDISYEQYF	TGTGCCAGCAGCGTAGCCGTCGACATCTCCTACGAGCAGTACTTC
.	TRBJ1-5	TRBV19	few	CASTMGGISQPQHF	TGTGCCAGTACCATGGGGGGGATAAGTCAGCCCCAGCATTTT
TRBD2	TRBJ2-3	TRBV11-2	.	CASSFEQREPRTDTQYF	TGTGCCAGCAGCTTCGAGCAGCGGGAGCCTCGCACAGATACGCAGTATTTT
.	TRBJ2-1	TRBV6-4	once	CASSDQGRGAQFF	TGTGCCAGCAGTGATCAGGGCAGGGGGGCGCAGTTCTTC
.	TRBJ2-3	TRBV18	.	CASSPNQVDTQYF	TGTGCCAGCTCACCCAATCAGGTAGATACGCAGTATTTT
TRBD2	TRBJ2-3	TRBV6-6	.	CASSYSSSGTFYTQYF	TGTGCCAGCAGTTACTCGAGCAGCGGGACCTTTTATACGCAGTATTTT
TRBD2	TRBJ2-1	TRBV10-3	few	CAISSREVYNEQFF	TGTGCCATCAGCTCGCGGGAGGTTTACAATGAGCAGTTCTTC
TRBD2	TRBJ2-7	TRBV28	.	CASSQSGMGLYEQYF	TGTGCCAGCAGTCAAAGCGGGATGGGTCTATACGAGCAGTACTTC
.	TRBJ2-3	TRBV19	.	CASNTGWTDTQYF	TGTGCCAGTAACACAGGGTGGACAGATACGCAGTATTTT
.	TRBJ1-2	TRBV29-1	.	CSVEESSRVNGYTF	TGCAGCGTTGAAGAGAGTAGCAGGGTCAATGGCTACACCTTC
TRBD1	TRBJ1-5	TRBV28	.	CASRQTGDWAQHF	TGTGCCAGCAGGCAGACAGGGGATTGGGCCCAGCATTTT
TRBD2	TRBJ2-5	TRBV4-3	once	CASSLTSGSSETQYF	TGCGCCAGCAGCCTAACTAGCGGGAGTTCAGAGACCCAGTACTTC
.	TRBJ2-2	TRBV10-3	few	CASGQTEKELFF	TGTGCCTCCGGACAGACGGAAAAGGAGCTGTTTTTT
TRBD1	TRBJ1-2	TRBV6-6	.	CASSYGTAANYGYTF	TGTGCCAGCAGTTACGGGACAGCAGCTAACTATGGCTACACCTTC
TRBD1	TRBJ2-1	TRBV5-1	.	CASSLVILGQGFNNEQFF	TGCGCCAGCAGCTTGGTAATTTTGGGACAGGGCTTTAACAATGAGCAGTTCTTC
TRBD2	TRBJ2-1	TRBV5-1	.	CASSNPPGLAGVNEQFF	TGCGCCAGCAGCAACCCCCCGGGACTAGCGGGAGTCAATGAGCAGTTCTTC
TRBD1	TRBJ2-3	TRBV7-2	once	CASSSWTGGGEDTQYF	TGTGCCAGCAGCTCCTGGACAGGGGGAGGTGAAGATACGCAGTATTTT
.	TRBJ2-1	TRBV4-1	.	CASSQSSVSYNEQFF	TGCGCCAGCAGCCAGTCGAGCGTCTCCTACAATGAGCAGTTCTTC
.	TRBJ1-1	TRBV7-9	.	CASSLDPTGGEAFF	TGTGCCAGCAGCTTAGATCCCACAGGTGGTGAAGCTTTCTTT
.	TRBJ2-3	TRBV13	.	CASMGAGERASTDTQYF	TGTGCCAGCATGGGCGCAGGGGAACGGGCTAGCACAGATACGCAGTATTTT
TRBD2	TRBJ2-7	TRBV7-6	few	CASSSTAGGSSYEQYF	TGTGCCAGCAGCTCAACAGCGGGAGGGAGCTCCTACGAGCAGTACTTC
TRBD1	TRBJ2-5	TRBV5-1	.	CASSLAGTEKETQYF	TGCGCCAGCAGCTTGGCCGGGACAGAAAAAGAGACCCAGTACTTC
.	TRBJ2-3	TRBV19	.	CASSIVQTEGDTQYF	TGTGCCAGTAGTATAGTCCAGACAGAAGGGGATACGCAGTATTTT
.	TRBJ2-3	TRBV2	.	CASSEWGGSTDTQYF	TGTGCCAGCAGTGAATGGGGCGGTAGCACAGATACGCAGTATTTT
.	TRBJ1-1	TRBV28	.	CASSPPTGYTEAFF	TGTGCCAGCAGTCCGCCGACAGGCTACACTGAAGCTTTCTTT
TRBD2	TRBJ2-1	TRBV5-1	.	CASSPRLAGVPYNEQFF	TGCGCCAGCAGCCCGAGACTAGCGGGAGTTCCCTACAATGAGCAGTTCTTC
.	TRBJ1-1	TRBV28	.	CASSLGGAPTEAFF	TGTGCCAGCAGTTTAGGTGGGGCCCCCACTGAAGCTTTCTTT
.	TRBJ2-7	TRBV7-9	.	CASSSPQGDEQYF	TGTGCCAGCAGCTCACCACAGGGAGACGAGCAGTACTTC
TRBD2	TRBJ2-1	TRBV9	few	CASSVGSGSPNEQFF	TGTGCCAGCAGCGTAGGTAGCGGGAGCCCCAATGAGCAGTTCTTC
TRBD2	TRBJ2-1	TRBV6-5	.	CASLSGSSEAMFF	TGTGCCAGCCTTAGCGGGAGCTCTGAGGCCATGTTCTTC
.	TRBJ1-1	TRBV9	.	CASSAPDRNTEAFF	TGTGCCAGCAGCGCACCCGACAGGAACACTGAAGCTTTCTTT
TRBD2	TRBJ2-1	TRBV5-4	.	CASSLAGGNEQFF	TGTGCCAGCAGCTTGGCGGGAGGGAATGAGCAGTTCTTC
TRBD1	TRBJ1-2	TRBV19	.	CASSPTGGSGYTF	TGTGCCAGTAGTCCGACAGGGGGCTCTGGCTACACCTTC
.	TRBJ1-1	TRBV6-5	medium-sized	CASTKGGREAFF	TGTGCCAGCACCAAAGGGGGTCGTGAAGCTTTCTTT
.	TRBJ1-4	TRBV28	.	CASSLQDTNEKLFF	TGTGCCAGCAGTTTGCAGGACACAAATGAAAAACTGTTTTTT
TRBD1	TRBJ2-5	TRBV30	.	CAWSGTGETQYF	TGTGCCTGGAGCGGGACAGGGGAGACCCAGTACTTC